The T cell receptor beta chain under discussion was sequenced for a study of blood T cell repertoires in COVID-19. Study information: There were acute and convalescent COVID-19 samples, and they came from the United States, Italy and Spain.

Authors' analysis steps: Estimates of nucleated cell counts were drawn from the amplification of reference gene primers. Using immunoSEQ multiplex PCR, the repertoire was profiled, and TCRdb retains in-frame clones only, with some absent. Clone size and the V and J calls come from that table; the DNA yielded D and trimming. The data contain tens of thousands of clones, roughly 80% of them singletons. V lost 4 bases to trimming and J lost 4 bases; unmatched junction nucleotides: 15. The CDR3 consists of 17 residues. From germline, CDR1 is SGHRS and CDR2 YFSETQ. The chain couples TRBV5-1 to TRBJ2-7, with 9 positions matching TRBD1. This TCR was recovered from a woman aged 80 or older with active or convalescent COVID-19. The specimen sequenced was peripheral blood. CDR3 bases: TGCGCCAGCAGCCGAAAATTTACCGGGACAGGGACTTACGAGCAGTACTTC. The encoded protein is CASSRKFTGTGTYEQYF. Complete variable domain (other parts from reference TRBV5-1 and TRBJ2-7): KAGVTQTPRYLIKTRGQQVTLSCSPISGHRSVSWYQQTPGQGLQFLFEYFSETQRNKGNFPGRFSGRQFSNSRSEMNVSTLELGDSALYLCASSRKFTGTGTYEQYFGPGTRLTVT.